This T cell receptor beta chain was documented in a study of T cells in Graves' hyperthyroidism and ophthalmopathy (dated by TCRdb to the late 2010s). Regarding the research as a whole: Peripheral blood was sampled at the time of initial diagnosis, prior to any treatment. For training and testing, the 100 or so patients in the discovery cohort were randomly divided in a 7:3 ratio. TCR V-J signatures able to tell the groups apart were searched for in a discovery cohort of around 95 patients, of whom approximately 40 had Graves' ophthalmopathy and 57 had stable Graves' hyperthyroidism. Following sampling, methimazole starting at 30 mg daily was given to hyperthyroidism patients, and high-dose intravenous methylprednisolone was given to ophthalmopathy patients. An independent validation cohort of about 19 hyperthyroidism patients and approximately 17 patients who later progressed to ophthalmopathy tested prospective prediction of ophthalmopathy. In about 6 Graves' hyperthyroidism patients, the study also compared T-cell repertoires from thyroid tissue with T-cell repertoires from blood. The paper describes TCR Vbeta CDR3 sequencing of more than 120 peripheral blood samples, made up of 43 ophthalmopathy patients, around 78 hyperthyroidism patients and approximately 17 progressor patients. The research as a whole found: Most expanded thyroid clonotypes (frequency above 0.001) were also detected in blood, suggesting blood repertoires may reflect thyroid immune responses. In validation, progression to ophthalmopathy was predicted by the model with roughly 69% sensitivity and around 76% specificity, a median of about 6.4 months before onset. In cross-validation, a model built on a 13 V-J signature told ophthalmopathy apart from stable hyperthyroidism with 87.88% sensitivity and 81% to 82% specificity, and in testing the same model reached 80%/75%. No statistical method was used to fix the sample size in advance, and group allocation was not hidden from the investigators.

The hyperthyroidism patients were between 18 and 65 years old and newly diagnosed, with a disease duration of less than 2 months. Patients with uncontrolled infections, other autoimmune diseases, pregnancy or lactation were excluded. Diagnoses were based on clinical symptoms, serum thyroxine and TRAb, thyroid ultrasound and orbital computed tomography. For progressor patients, blood was drawn at the first diagnosis of hyperthyroidism, before any ophthalmopathy symptoms had appeared. PBMCs were separated from approximately 9.9 ml of fresh peripheral blood using Ficoll-Paque density gradient centrifugation. Progressor patients were defined as those initially diagnosed with Graves' hyperthyroidism in whom ophthalmopathy developed during follow-up. Total RNA was extracted using Trizol reagent, and RNA quality was assessed on an Agilent 2100 Bioanalyzer. TCR beta CDR3 regions were amplified from RNA transcripts. A first-round RT-PCR of the TCR CDR3 used the HTBI primer set with the Qiagen OneStep RT-PCR kit. Libraries were constructed in a second round of multiplex PCR, after which size selection and purification were carried out. Libraries were sequenced paired-end with 100 bp reads on an Illumina HiSeq2000. In the original analysis: SOAPnuke was used to process the raw data, throwing out any read that contained adapters or uncalled bases, had a mean Phred below 15, or lacked an exact constant-primer or identifier match. COPE v1.2.5 was used to merge the high-quality paired reads, and each unique nucleotide sequence was defined as a clonotype. MiTCR v1.1 was used to align the clonotypes against IMGT TRBV, TRBD and TRBJ reference segments. The analysis was restricted to V-J combinations with a frequency above 0.0001, which together covered roughly 99% of the repertoires. The TCS score was defined as the ratio of F50 (clonal expansion) to E x V (chaos), calculated using BLOSUM62-based TCRdist between CDR3 peptides within each V-J. Welch's t-statistics and random forest reduced 500 to 650 V-J features to roughly 13, which were used in a naive Bayes classifier (R e1071). TCRdb took the public reads, trimmed them with fastp at Q25, ran MiXCR for clone calling and kept in-frame beta chains. Each CDR3 protein gets just one entry, which takes the most common genes and DNA from the rows behind it. These V and J calls derive from TCRdb rather than the authors' analysis. This sample is represented by approximately 600,000 distinct CDR3 sequences; about 15% of them were singletons. The ten largest clones capture roughly 5.7% of the sample.

V and J are trimmed by 2 bases and 3 bases, and the gene matches miss 6 bases of the junction. The CDR3, from cysteine to phenylalanine, totals 15 residues. The retained sequence is limited to the CDR3, 45 bases, with the frame set at the first base. The germline V gene (reference sequence) sets CDR1 to DFQATT and CDR2 to SNEGSKA. This clonotype occurred a few times. There is no known antigen for this receptor. Base qualities were left out, and no much larger clone turns up one base away. The chain joins TRBV20-1 to TRBJ2-1; 8 bases in the middle match TRBD2. Sequencing was done on a sample of blood. This clonotype was sampled from a woman in her 30s with Graves' hyperthyroidism that later progressed to Graves' ophthalmopathy. This receptor has the CDR3 CSARSDSGVYNEQFF. The bases are TGCAGTGCTAGATCGGATAGCGGGGTCTACAATGAGCAGTTCTTC.